The 29 T cell receptor beta chains below were found in one sample sequenced in a study of breast tumors, draining lymph nodes, adjacent tissues. A single record per CDR3 protein comes from TCRdb applying MiXCR to the multiplex PCR reads. The sample has nearly 200,000 distinct CDR3 sequences; roughly 31% are singletons. The lymph nodes were axillary draining lymph nodes from breast cancer patients. Input material: axillary lymph node tissue. These receptors all stem from a female donor with breast cancer. Some clones in this sample may be carry-over from other donors' samples.

The V gene is TRBV7-7, the J gene TRBJ2-3, with a possible D match to TRBD2 (6 bases). Per the germline V gene, CDR1 is SSHAT and CDR2 is FNYEAQ (reference sequence). CDR3 length: 12 amino acids. DNA of the CDR3: TGTGCTAGAGATAGCGGCTCAGATACGCAGTATTTT. Amino acid sequence: CARDSGSDTQYF.

With respect to this clonotype: A read error may be the cause here, since a much bigger clone is one base away. The chain employs TRBV6-6 and TRBJ2-1; D remains ambiguous. From germline, CDR1 is MNHNY and CDR2 SVGAGI (reference sequence). V shed 5 bases and J shed 8 bases, with 19 bases lying between them. This CDR3 has 15 residues. As DNA, the CDR3 is TGTGCCAGCAGTGAAGCGCCTAGACTTTACGATGAGCAGTTCTTC. Translation: CASSEAPRLYDEQFF.

This clonotype came up a few times. This chain links TRBV6-5 with TRBJ1-1; D gene ambiguous. Germline V gene lookup returns CDR1 MNHEY and CDR2 SVGAGI. There are 12 residues in the CDR3. Between the trimmed V and J ends, which lost 11 bases and 5 bases, there was a span of 15 bases. For the CDR3, the DNA is TGTGCCTCTGGACGGTCGAGGACTGAAGCTTTCTTT. Translation gives CASGRSRTEAFF.

The chain carries TRBV7-8 and TRBJ2-3; 10 nucleotides align to TRBD2. Germline V gene data show CDR1 as SGHVS and CDR2 as FQNEAQ. Unmatched junction bases numbered 6, after V lost 0 bases and J lost 9 bases. The CDR3 contains 15 residues. CDR3 in amino acids: CASSLARLAGATQYF. Written as DNA, the CDR3 is TGTGCCAGCAGCTTAGCAAGGCTAGCGGGAGCCACGCAGTATTTT.

The chain is built from TRBV29-1 and TRBJ2-1; the D gene is possibly TRBD1 (5 bases). V lost 4 bases and J 6 bases, leaving 22 bases between the germline ends. The CDR3 has 16 amino acids. Looked up from germline, CDR1 is SQVTM and CDR2 is ANQGSEA. The CDR3 DNA reads TGCAGCGTTGTTTACTACTTAGGGGCAGGCCCCAATGAGCAGTTCTTC. Its translation is CSVVYYLGAGPNEQFF.

This clonotype was recorded only once. The chain couples TRBV19 to TRBJ1-4; D might be TRBD1 (5 bases). V lost 7 bases to trimming and J lost 3 bases, with 12 bases between them. The CDR3 has 14 amino acids. Germline V gene sequence: CDR1 LNHDA, CDR2 SQIVND (reference sequence). The CDR3 spells CASTPGMSNEKLFF. DNA for the CDR3: TGTGCCAGTACCCCAGGGATGTCTAATGAAAAACTGTTTTTT.

This clonotype was recorded many times. The rearrangement uses TRBV4-1 and TRBJ1-2; tentative D call: TRBD1 (6 bases). The germline CDR1 and CDR2 sequences are MGHRA and YSYEKL. V was shortened by 2 bases and J by 0 bases, with 10 bases between the two germline ends. CDR3 length: 15 amino acids. The CDR3: CASSQPRTANYGYTF. In nucleotides, the CDR3 is TGCGCCAGCAGCCAACCCCGGACAGCTAACTATGGCTACACCTTC.

Notes on this clonotype: A clone one base away is much larger, so this may be a read error. This is likely a read error, given that the CDR3 carries no conserved phenylalanine or tryptophan at its end. This rearrangement joins TRBV6-1 to TRBJ1-2, with D possibly matching TRBD1 (6 bases). V was pared by 3 bases and J by 3 bases, with 11 bases between. The CDR3 contains 14 residues. Germline V CDR1 and CDR2: MNHNS, SASEGT. The CDR3 loop is CASSEYREHYGYTL. Here the CDR3 DNA reads TGTGCCAGCAGTGAGTACAGGGAGCACTATGGCTACACCCTC.

This clonotype was picked up many times. The junction departs from the called germline gene at one end, perhaps through a read error. CDR3 residues: CASSLGQGDTIYF. The CDR3 region has the DNA TGTGCTAGCAGCTTAGGACAGGGAGACACCATATATTTT. V is TRBV7-7 and J is TRBJ1-3, with 8 nucleotides matching TRBD1. From germline, CDR1 is SSHAT and CDR2 FNYEAQ (reference sequence). The CDR3 is 13 amino acids.

This clonotype was detected many times. The chain combines TRBV7-9 with TRBJ2-1; D remains ambiguous. The germline gives CDR1 SEHNR, CDR2 FQNEAQ (reference sequence). V gave up 4 bases and J gave up 7 bases, with 11 bases separating them. This CDR3 region has 13 residues. CDR3 residues: CASSSAGVNEQFF. The CDR3 coding sequence is TGTGCCAGCAGCTCAGCCGGAGTTAATGAGCAGTTCTTC.

The chain joins TRBV6-2 or TRBV6-3 to TRBJ2-3; D is uncertain. CDR1 and CDR2 (germline): MNHEY, SVGEGT. The CDR3 has 17 residues. Trimming pared 8 bases from V and 2 bases from J, leaving 23 bases between. The CDR3 DNA reads TGTGCCAGCGGGCCCGCCTTACCGAGGACGGTCACAGATACGCAGTATTTT. Amino acids: CASGPALPRTVTDTQYF.

This clonotype was counted many times. The chain is built from TRBV6-5 and TRBJ1-2, with D uncertain. Trimming stripped 5 bases from V and 3 bases from J, with 13 bases between. The germline V gene encodes CDR1 MNHEY and CDR2 SVGAGI. This CDR3 contains 14 residues. The CDR3 is CASSRGGFDYGYTF. In DNA form, the CDR3 reads TGTGCCAGCAGTCGAGGTGGATTTGACTATGGCTACACCTTC.

This clonotype occurred many times. This sequence joins TRBV12-3 or TRBV12-4 and TRBJ2-1, with D unclear. CDR3 length equals 12 residues. Trimming removed 0 bases at V and 7 bases at J, with 4 bases between. CDR3 nucleotides: TGTGCCAGCAGTTTAGCGGGGAATGAGCAGTTCTTC. Translating gives CASSLAGNEQFF.

This clonotype has just one count. The chain's CDR3 is CASRRGQAYTF. The CDR3, as DNA: TGTGCCAGCAGGCGGGGACAGGCCTACACCTTC. The rearrangement uses TRBV6-5 and TRBJ1-2; 8 nucleotides match TRBD1. Germline values: CDR1 MNHEY, CDR2 SVGAGI. This CDR3 region has 11 residues. With 6 bases clipped from V and 10 bases from J, the junction kept 4 bases outside the gene matches.

Of note for this clonotype: One end of the junction is discordant with germline, which a read error may explain. The chain employs TRBV6-5 and TRBJ1-6; TRBD1 aligns across 8 bases. This CDR3 region has 17 residues. Per the germline V gene, CDR1 is MNHEY and CDR2 is SVGAGI. CDR3 sequence: CASSHSRQGPYNSPLHF. In nucleotides, the CDR3 is TGTGCCAGCAGTCACTCTAGACAGGGGCCCTATAATTCACCCCTCCACTTT.

The chain links TRBV2 to TRBJ1-1, with TRBD1 matching over 11 bases. This CDR3 contains 18 residues. The V segment lost 0 bases and the J segment 2 bases; nucleotides outside the gene matches: 8. Germline-derived CDR1 and CDR2 are SNHLY and FYNNEI. The CDR3 DNA reads TGTGCCAGCAGTGAAGCGGGGACAGGGGGTAAAAAAAACACTGAAGCTTTCTTT. Amino acid sequence: CASSEAGTGGKKNTEAFF.

CDR3 sequence: CASRDQGTVEKLFF. The CDR3 region has the DNA TGTGCCAGCAGAGATCAGGGGACGGTTGAAAAACTGTTTTTT. The V and J genes are TRBV6-4 and TRBJ1-4, with D perhaps matching TRBD1 (6 bases). V was cut by 6 bases and J by 7 bases, with 15 bases left in between. The CDR3 loop spans 14 amino acids. Germline V gives CDR1 MRHNA, CDR2 SNTAGT.

In its sample, this clonotype was seen many times. V gene TRBV6-5 combines with J gene TRBJ1-3; D unclear. Trimming removed 6 bases from V and 3 bases from J, with 12 bases in between. Germline-derived CDR1 and CDR2 are MNHEY and SVGAGI. This CDR3 has 14 residues. The CDR3 loop is CASRNTDSGNTIYF. The CDR3 DNA reads TGTGCCAGCAGAAACACTGATAGTGGAAACACCATATATTTT.

This clonotype has a single count. Because it lacks the conserved phenylalanine or tryptophan at the end, this CDR3 is likely a read error. The rearrangement links TRBV20-1 to TRBJ2-3; D not resolved. Germline V gene data show CDR1 as DFQATT and CDR2 as SNEGSKA (reference sequence). This CDR3 is built from 13 residues. V was pared by 5 bases and J by 0 bases, with 9 bases between. DNA for the CDR3: TGCAGTGCTTCCTTTATAAGCACAGATACGCAGTATTCT. Amino acids: CSASFISTDTQYS.

This clonotype was detected a few times. A much larger clone differs from this one at a single base, so this may be a read error. This sequence joins TRBV5-1 and TRBJ1-2, with a possible D match to TRBD1 (6 bases). V shed 7 bases and J shed 2 bases, with 18 bases lying between them. Germline V gene lookup returns CDR1 SGHRS and CDR2 YFSETQ. The CDR3 runs to 15 residues. The CDR3 coding sequence is TGCGCCAGCGGCCCCTTGGGGACACCGAACTATGGCTACACCTTC. Encoded protein: CASGPLGTPNYGYTF.

Ten or more counts support this clonotype. The chain joins TRBV19 to TRBJ2-1; 9 nucleotides match TRBD2. Germline trimming cut 6 bases from V and 7 bases from J; bases unmatched to any gene: 10. This CDR3 spans 15 amino acids. Germline V gene data show CDR1 as LNHDA and CDR2 as SQIVND (reference sequence). The CDR3 DNA is TGTGCCAGTAGGGGGGGGGGACTAGCTGATAATGAGCAGTTCTTC. Residues: CASRGGGLADNEQFF.

With respect to this clonotype: With a much larger clone just one base away, this may be a read error. This chain links TRBV10-3 with TRBJ1-5; TRBD1 matches 10 bases. The CDR3 consists of 16 residues. From germline, CDR1 is ENHRY and CDR2 SYGVKD. Trimming cost V 5 bases and J 7 bases; bases outside gene matches: 11. DNA of the CDR3: TGTGCCATCAGTTACTGGGGACAGGGGCGAGTCCAGCCCCAGCATTTT. It specifies CAISYWGQGRVQPQHF.

In its sample, this clonotype was seen many times. The chain is built from TRBV4-3 and TRBJ2-7; 7 bases fit TRBD1. Trimming removed 1 base from V and 6 bases from J; junction bases left unmatched: 6. CDR1 LGHNA and CDR2 YSLEER come from the germline V gene. The CDR3 covers 14 residues. The CDR3 reads CASSQADREGEQYF. The CDR3 DNA reads TGCGCCAGCAGCCAAGCAGACAGGGAAGGCGAGCAGTACTTC.

The rearrangement links TRBV28 to TRBJ2-7, with 7 bases identical to TRBD1. CDR1 is MDHEN, CDR2 SYDVKM, per germline. This CDR3 has 14 amino acids. After removal of 4 bases from V and 4 bases from J, the junction contained 7 bases not matched to a gene. As DNA, the CDR3 is TGTGCCAGCAGTTCTAACAGGGGTGGTTACGAGCAGTACTTC. This sequence encodes CASSSNRGGYEQYF.

For this clonotype: One end of the junction fails to match germline, which may point to a read error. The V call is TRBV5-4, the J call TRBJ2-6; TRBD1 agrees at 7 bases. CDR3 size: 14 residues. From germline, CDR1 is SGHNT and CDR2 YYREEE (reference sequence). In DNA, the CDR3 is TGTGCCAGCAGCCCCTACGGACAGGAAGGTTCTGAAGCTTTC. Protein product: CASSPYGQEGSEAF.

This clonotype was counted at least ten times. The rearrangement joins TRBV20-1 to TRBJ1-2, with TRBD1 as a possible D gene (6 bases). The CDR3 covers 15 residues. V gave up 2 bases and J gave up 0 bases, with 13 bases separating them. CDR1 is DFQATT, CDR2 SNEGSKA, per germline (reference sequence). The CDR3 is CSARSGQKANYGYTF. Written as DNA, the CDR3 is TGCAGTGCTAGAAGCGGACAGAAAGCTAACTATGGCTACACCTTC.

In its sample, this clonotype was seen many times. The chain recombines TRBV9 with TRBJ2-1; the match to TRBD2 covers 10 bases. CDR3 length equals 16 residues. Unmatched junction bases numbered 12, after V lost 3 bases and J lost 9 bases. Germline V gene lookup returns CDR1 SGDLS and CDR2 YYNGEE. The chain's CDR3 is CASSATPGTSAIEQFF. In DNA, the CDR3 is TGTGCCAGCAGCGCTACTCCCGGGACTAGCGCTATTGAGCAGTTCTTC.

This chain connects TRBV6-4 to TRBJ2-2, with D tentatively TRBD1 (5 bases). The germline V gene has CDR1 MRHNA and CDR2 SNTAGT. There are 13 residues in the CDR3. With 5 bases removed from V and 7 bases from J, the gap between germline ends came to 11 bases. CDR3 region: CASSLQGVGELFF. In DNA, the CDR3 is TGTGCCAGCAGTCTCCAGGGCGTCGGGGAGCTGTTTTTT.

With regard to this clonotype: A read error may account for a junction end that differs from germline. The chain employs TRBV7-9 and TRBJ1-6; D may be TRBD1 (5 bases). From germline, CDR1 is SEHNR and CDR2 FQNEAQ (reference sequence). The CDR3 is made up of 15 amino acids. CDR3 in amino acids: CASSLEGKGNPPLHF. The CDR3 DNA sequence: TGTGCCAGCAGCCTCGAGGGAAAGGGGAATCCACCCCTCCATTTT.